This TCR beta chain was captured in a study of vaccination and CD4 T cells after COVID-19. Overall study context: Vaccinees got either two BNT162b2 doses or two mRNA-1273 doses.

A few counts support this clonotype. The CDR3 has 14 residues. Deletions cut 6 bases from V and 0 bases from J, with 9 bases between. Per the germline V gene, CDR1 is MNHNS and CDR2 is SASEGT. Time point given: late sampling 161 to 241 days after vaccination in a few convalescent patients. Using its own MiXCR run on the PCR reads, TCRdb lists one record per CDR3 protein. This sample has some 40,000 distinct CDR3 sequences, with under 45% found just once. This sequence joins TRBV6-1 and TRBJ1-5; D is unresolved. The source was CD4+ T cells from blood, collected about 7 months after SARS-CoV-2 vaccination. The TCR sequence derives from a human donor who had recovered from COVID-19. CDR3 bases: TGTGCCAGCAGCATAGGGTATAGCAATCAGCCCCAGCATTTT. It is translated as CASSIGYSNQPQHF.